Shown below are 28 T cell receptor beta chains from a single sample sequenced in a study of T cells after yellow fever vaccination. A single record per CDR3 protein comes from TCRdb applying MiXCR to the 5' RACE reads. The sample gives about 340,000 distinct CDR3 sequences, around 3.9% of which show up once; more than 20% is in the top ten. The sequencing used PBMCs, collected 5 days after the yellow fever booster vaccination. The origin of the receptors is a young man who received the YFV17D yellow fever vaccine.

There are many counts of this clonotype. The chain uses TRBV10-3 and TRBJ2-3; D is perhaps TRBD2 (7 bases). The CDR3 runs 15 residues. V lost 4 bases and J 2 bases, leaving 13 bases between the germline ends. Germline assignment: CDR1 ENHRY and CDR2 SYGVKD. The CDR3 loop is CAISGGGGNTDTQYF. The CDR3, as DNA: TGTGCCATCAGTGGAGGCGGGGGCAACACAGATACGCAGTATTTT.

This clonotype was seen many times. V gene TRBV6-2 or TRBV6-3 combines with J gene TRBJ2-7; D not certain. This CDR3 is 11 amino acids long. The V and J ends lost 8 bases and 12 bases respectively, with 17 bases between them. CDR1 is MNHEY, CDR2 SVGEGT, per germline. CDR3 nucleotide sequence: TGTGCCAGCGGATACGGGCCGACACCGTACGTC. Translating it yields CASGYGPTPYV.

This clonotype came up many times. The chain carries TRBV4-1 and TRBJ1-2; 10 nucleotides line up with TRBD1. The germline gives CDR1 MGHRA, CDR2 YSYEKL. V trimming: 1 base; J trimming: 4 bases; junction bases outside the gene matches: 3. The CDR3 loop spans 15 amino acids. CDR3 nucleotide sequence: TGCGCCAGCAGCCAAGGAGGACAGGGGGTCTATGGCTACACCTTC. Translation gives CASSQGGQGVYGYTF.

The V and J genes are TRBV6-5 and TRBJ2-7; D remains ambiguous. CDR3 size: 13 residues. Trimming took 0 bases from V and 9 from J, leaving 12 bases between them. Germline CDR1 and CDR2: MNHEY and SVGAGI. As DNA, the CDR3 is TGTGCCAGCAGTTACTCGACGGATTCCGGGCAGTACTTC. Protein sequence: CASSYSTDSGQYF.

This clonotype turned up a few times. This chain connects TRBV6-5 to TRBJ1-1; D ambiguous. V lost 2 bases, J lost 3 bases, and 4 bases lay in between. From germline, CDR1 is MNHEY and CDR2 SVGAGI. The CDR3 extends over 12 amino acids. The CDR3 DNA follows: TGTGCCAGCAGTTACGGACACACTGAAGCTTTCTTT. Encoded protein: CASSYGHTEAFF.

This clonotype was detected many times. J is TRBJ2-5 and V is TRBV6-1; 9 nucleotides match TRBD2. The J segment lost 5 bases and the V segment lost 9 bases, leaving 16 bases of the junction unmatched. Germline CDR1 MNHNS, CDR2 SASEGT. This CDR3 is 16 amino acids long. The chain's CDR3 is CASIRLRGGAGETQYF. The CDR3 nucleotides are TGTGCCAGTATAAGGCTCCGCGGGGGGGCCGGGGAGACCCAGTACTTC.

This chain links TRBV19 with TRBJ1-5; 8 bases map to TRBD1. With 3 bases clipped from V and 2 bases from J, the junction kept 6 bases outside the gene matches. This CDR3 is built from 16 residues. Germline V gene lookup returns CDR1 LNHDA and CDR2 SQIVND (reference sequence). CDR3 protein: CASSIRGRAGNQPQHF. The DNA of the CDR3 is TGTGCCAGTAGTATCAGGGGGCGCGCGGGCAATCAGCCCCAGCATTTT.

This clonotype was seen ten or more times. The chain uses TRBV5-1 and TRBJ1-1; no clear D gene. Germline V gene data show CDR1 as SGHRS and CDR2 as YFSETQ. The CDR3 loop spans 12 amino acids. Trimming shortened V by 3 bases and J by 1 base, and 4 bases separated the two germline ends. In DNA, the CDR3 is TGCGCCAGCAGCTCCGGGAACACTGAAGCTTTCTTT. Encoded protein: CASSSGNTEAFF.

The table lists this clonotype with many counts. The DNA of the CDR3 is TGCGCCAGCAGCGTCGCACAGAACACTGAAGCTTTCTTT. Translation: CASSVAQNTEAFF. J is TRBJ1-1 and V is TRBV5-1; D unresolved. From germline, CDR1 is SGHRS and CDR2 YFSETQ. Trimming cost V 4 bases and J 1 base, with 8 bases left between them. CDR3 length: 13 residues.

The rearrangement links TRBV6-6 to TRBJ1-1; D not certain. The CDR3 sequence is 10 residues long. V lost 2 bases to trimming and J lost 11 bases, with 6 bases between them. The germline V gene encodes CDR1 MNHNY and CDR2 SVGAGI (reference sequence). CDR3 sequence: CASSYERAFF. In DNA form, the CDR3 reads TGTGCCAGCAGTTACGAGCGCGCTTTCTTT.

V is TRBV4-3 and J is TRBJ1-4; 9 nucleotides agree with TRBD1. J was trimmed by 7 bases and V by 1 base; bases with no gene match: 10. The CDR3 extends over 17 amino acids. Germline CDR1 reads LGHNA; CDR2 reads YSLEER. The CDR3 is CASSQGHTGTGSEKLFF. CDR3 nucleotide sequence: TGCGCCAGCAGCCAAGGGCATACCGGGACAGGGAGTGAAAAACTGTTTTTT.

Only a few counts were recorded for this clonotype. The genes are TRBV5-4 and TRBJ2-5; 13 nucleotides line up with TRBD2. V trimming: 6 bases; J trimming: 5 bases; junction bases outside the gene matches: 16. This CDR3 is 18 amino acids long. CDR1 SGHNT and CDR2 YYREEE come from the germline V gene (reference sequence). For the CDR3, the DNA is TGTGCCAGCACCTTCTACGAACTAGCGGGGGGGCCTTTGGAGACCCAGTACTTC. Amino acids: CASTFYELAGGPLETQYF.

This clonotype was seen at least ten times. The gene calls are TRBV12-3 or TRBV12-4 and TRBJ2-7; 12 bases match TRBD2. The length of the CDR3 is 13 residues. The V gene end was trimmed by 8 bases and the J gene end by 5 bases; junction bases not matched to a gene: 4. The CDR3: CASRRLAGDEQYF. The CDR3 bases are TGTGCCAGCCGTAGACTAGCGGGGGACGAGCAGTACTTC.

This clonotype was picked up many times. As DNA, the CDR3 is TGCGCCAGCAGCTTGGATGGGCCGCCCATCACTGAAGCTTTCTTT. It yields the protein CASSLDGPPITEAFF. V and J are TRBV5-1 and TRBJ1-1, with D hard to call. Trimming removed 0 bases from V and 4 bases from J, with 13 bases in between. The CDR3 has 15 residues. CDR1 and CDR2 from the germline V gene are SGHRS and YFSETQ. The complete variable domain, with remaining parts taken from reference TRBV5-1 and TRBJ1-1, reads KAGVTQTPRYLIKTRGQQVTLSCSPISGHRSVSWYQQTPGQGLQFLFEYFSETQRNKGNFPGRFSGRQFSNSRSEMNVSTLELGDSALYLCASSLDGPPITEAFFGQGTRLTVV.

This clonotype was found a few times. The chain employs TRBV9 and TRBJ2-3; 7 positions match TRBD2. Looked up from germline, CDR1 is SGDLS and CDR2 is YYNGEE. J was trimmed by 5 bases and V by 5 bases; bases with no gene match: 5. The CDR3 sequence is 13 residues long. The CDR3 loop reads CASSGASGDTQYF. In nucleotides, the CDR3 is TGTGCCAGCAGTGGGGCTAGCGGAGATACGCAGTATTTT.

This clonotype showed up many times. J is TRBJ2-3 and V is TRBV12-1; the table gives TRBD2 as D, unverified against the DNA. TRBV12-1 is designated a pseudogene. The length of the CDR3 is 17 residues. Written as DNA, the CDR3 is TGTGCCAGCAGCACCACGATTAGCGGGTCCCTTGGGGATACGCAGTATTTT. This translates into CASSTTISGSLGDTQYF.

This clonotype appeared many times. The V call is TRBV7-9, the J call TRBJ2-7, with 8 bases fitting TRBD2. Germline V gene sequence: CDR1 SEHNR, CDR2 FQNEAQ (reference sequence). The junction had 15 bases not matched to a gene; V was cut back by 4 bases and J by 7 bases. CDR3 length: 16 amino acids. In nucleotides, the CDR3 is TGTGCCAGCAGCTCAGACCTAGCGGGTCGGCGTCGGGAGCAGTACTTC. It specifies CASSSDLAGRRREQYF.

This clonotype was recorded many times. The chain couples TRBV5-1 to TRBJ2-7; D is possibly TRBD2 (5 bases). The CDR3 has 13 residues. CDR1 is SGHRS and CDR2 is YFSETQ in the germline V gene. The V and J ends lost 2 bases and 3 bases respectively, with 9 bases between them. The CDR3 DNA follows: TGCGCCAGCAGCTTAGCGGCCGACTACGAGCAGTACGTC. Amino acids: CASSLAADYEQYV.

The genes are TRBV5-1 and TRBJ2-3; D may be TRBD2 (6 bases). This CDR3 has 17 amino acids. In germline, CDR1 is SGHRS, CDR2 YFSETQ. Trimming shortened V by 0 bases and J by 0 bases, and 14 bases separated the two germline ends. The CDR3 nucleotides read TGCGCCAGCAGCTTGGTGGGACTTGGGGGAAGCACAGATACGCAGTATTTT. Protein product: CASSLVGLGGSTDTQYF. The variable domain in full, with the rest retrieved from reference TRBV5-1 and TRBJ2-3, is KAGVTQTPRYLIKTRGQQVTLSCSPISGHRSVSWYQQTPGQGLQFLFEYFSETQRNKGNFPGRFSGRQFSNSRSEMNVSTLELGDSALYLCASSLVGLGGSTDTQYFGPGTRLTVL.

This clonotype was counted many times. The chain is built from TRBV27 and TRBJ1-2; tentative D call: TRBD1 (5 bases). Germline values: CDR1 MNHEY, CDR2 SMNVEV (reference sequence). CDR3 size: 13 residues. V was trimmed by 6 bases and J by 2 bases, leaving 10 bases between them. CDR3 in DNA: TGTGCCAGCAGCTTACGGGGGAACTATGGCTACACCTTC. It yields the protein CASSLRGNYGYTF.

The genes are TRBV4-2 and TRBJ1-6, with 9 bases lining up with TRBD1. The V and J ends lost 3 bases and 11 bases, in that order; junction bases with no gene match: 11. The germline V gene has CDR1 LGHNA and CDR2 YNFKEQ. CDR3 length: 16 residues. The DNA for the CDR3 is TGTGCCAGCAGCCAGAGGGACAGGGAAGGACTAGCACCCCTCCACTTT. This gives the protein CASSQRDREGLAPLHF.

This clonotype was detected many times. This chain links TRBV27 with TRBJ2-1; a possible D gene is TRBD2 (5 bases). The CDR3 extends over 12 amino acids. V was clipped by 6 bases and J by 6 bases, with 9 bases between them. CDR1 MNHEY and CDR2 SMNVEV come from the germline V gene (reference sequence). The DNA for the CDR3 is TGTGCCAGCAGCTTAGGAGGCAATGAGCAGTTCTTC. It is translated as CASSLGGNEQFF.

The gene calls are TRBV7-2 and TRBJ2-3; 10 bases agree with TRBD2. J gave up 4 bases and V 2 bases, and 6 bases lay outside the gene matches. CDR3 length: 16 residues. Germline assignment: CDR1 SGHTA and CDR2 FQGNSA. CDR3 sequence reads: CASSLRLAGAADTQYF. The DNA of the CDR3 is TGTGCCAGCAGCTTAAGGCTAGCGGGGGCGGCAGATACGCAGTATTTT.

This clonotype has just a few counts. This sequence joins TRBV4-3 and TRBJ1-2; D may be TRBD1 (6 bases). This CDR3 comprises 16 residues. CDR1 and CDR2 from the germline V gene are LGHNA and YSLEER. Trimming removed 0 bases from V and 5 bases from J, with 16 bases in between. CDR3 nucleotides: TGCGCCAGCAGCCAAGATAAGCCAGGGGTAGGGTATGGCTACACCTTC. Translation gives CASSQDKPGVGYGYTF.

J is TRBJ2-2 and V is TRBV7-9; possible D gene TRBD2, 6 bases. CDR1 and CDR2 from the germline V gene are SEHNR and FQNEAQ (reference sequence). The germline V and J ends were trimmed by 4 bases and 5 bases, with 23 bases remaining between them. This CDR3 spans 18 amino acids. The CDR3 bases are TGTGCCAGCAGCTCACCGACTCAAACGGGACTCTGGACCGGGGAGCTGTTTTTT. Its protein product is CASSSPTQTGLWTGELFF.

In its sample, this clonotype was seen a few times. This rearrangement joins TRBV3-1 to TRBJ1-2; TRBD1 matches 7 bases. CDR3 length: 16 residues. Unmatched junction bases numbered 11, after V lost 5 bases and J lost 2 bases. CDR1 is LGHDT, CDR2 YNNKEL, per germline (reference sequence). The CDR3 DNA follows: TGTGCCAGCAGCGACGCTGGGACAGAATTCAACTATGGCTACACCTTC. It translates to CASSDAGTEFNYGYTF.

In this sample, this clonotype turned up many times. The V and J genes are TRBV6-5 and TRBJ1-1; D ambiguous. Trimming stripped 8 bases from V and 1 base from J, with 8 bases between. CDR1 and CDR2 from the germline V gene are MNHEY and SVGAGI. The CDR3 runs 12 residues. The CDR3 DNA reads TGTGCCAGCGGCGGCCGGAACACTGAAGCTTTCTTT. Its translation is CASGGRNTEAFF.

This clonotype was observed at least ten times. This chain uses TRBV6-2 or TRBV6-3 with TRBJ1-1, with unresolved D. V was trimmed by 2 bases and J by 2 bases, leaving 6 bases between them. CDR3 size: 13 residues. Germline CDR1 reads MNHEY; CDR2 reads SVGEGT. CDR3 amino acids: CASSYGRNTEAFF. CDR3 nucleotides: TGTGCCAGCAGTTACGGTAGAAACACTGAAGCTTTCTTT.